One T cell receptor beta chain is described in this entry. Germline loops: CDR1 SQVTM, CDR2 ANQGSEA. The CDR3 length is 13 residues. This specimen comes from a study of blood T cells in healthy people across ages. It was with a sample-barcoded 5' primer and a J-beta primer mix that a second PCR of roughly 6 to 12 cycles was run. TCRdb fed the 5' RACE reads into MiXCR, producing one record per CDR3 protein. The table records about 1.4 million distinct CDR3 sequences, around 59% of them present only once. This TCR came from a young man in good health. The rearrangement joins TRBV29-1 to TRBJ2-4, with D uncertain. The J call may be wrong; the DNA end is better matched by TRBJ2-7. Sequencing used blood. The CDR3 DNA reads TGCAGCGTTGAATTTTTTGGGCCCTACGAGCAGTACTTC. Translation gives CSVEFFGPYEQYF.